The 8 T cell receptor beta chains below all came from one sample that was sequenced in a study of control samples from healthy donors and cancer patients. Clones were sequenced by immunoSEQ multiplex PCR, and TCRdb holds only the in-frame ones, with some missing. In the table there are 61,000 or so clones, roughly 89% of which are singletons. Sequenced input: PBMCs. The receptors come from a man aged 55 to 70 with colorectal cancer.

V and J are TRBV5-1 and TRBJ2-7; 10 bases agree with TRBD2. The CDR3 contains 14 residues. Looked up from germline, CDR1 is SGHRS and CDR2 is YFSETQ. The V and J ends lost 6 bases and 7 bases, in that order; junction bases with no gene match: 10. The CDR3 loop is CASNLAGAMGEQYF. The CDR3 DNA reads TGCGCCAGCAACCTAGCGGGGGCCATGGGGGAGCAGTACTTC.

The rearrangement links TRBV7-3 to TRBJ2-2; no reliable D call. This CDR3 is 15 amino acids long. V was trimmed by 2 bases and J by 4 bases, leaving 11 bases between them. Germline CDR1 reads SGHTA; CDR2 reads FQGTGA. The CDR3 DNA follows: TGTGCCAGCAGCTTAGCCCAACACAGCACCGGGGAGCTGTTTTTT. It encodes CASSLAQHSTGELFF.

The chain combines TRBV6-5 with TRBJ1-1; D perhaps matches TRBD1 (6 bases). Trimming left V 4 bases short and J 1 base short, with 16 bases between. The CDR3 has 16 residues. Germline CDR1 and CDR2: MNHEY and SVGAGI. The CDR3 sequence is CASSWGRGNSNTEAFF. DNA of the CDR3: TGTGCCAGCAGTTGGGGTAGGGGGAACTCGAACACTGAAGCTTTCTTT.

J is TRBJ2-1 and V is TRBV28; D possibly matches TRBD1 or TRBD2 (5 bases each). The CDR3 runs 13 residues. V dropped 5 bases and J dropped 8 bases, with 13 bases sitting between them. Germline lookup yields CDR1 MDHEN and CDR2 SYDVKM. CDR3 residues: CASSPRGVHEQFF. CDR3 nucleotide sequence: TGTGCCAGCAGTCCTCGGGGCGTCCATGAGCAGTTCTTC.

The V call is TRBV3-1 (or the pseudogene TRBV3-2), the J call TRBJ1-2; possible D gene TRBD1, 5 bases. CDR3 length: 15 residues. V gave up 0 bases and J gave up 8 bases, with 16 bases separating them. Germline CDR1 and CDR2: LGHDT and YNNKEL (reference sequence). The CDR3 nucleotides read TGTGCCAGCAGCCAAGATCGTGGCAGGGTTAAGGGCTACACCTTC. The encoded protein is CASSQDRGRVKGYTF.

This chain connects TRBV29-1 to TRBJ1-2, with unresolved D. Trimming took 7 bases from V and 7 from J, leaving 16 bases between them. CDR1 and CDR2 (germline): SQVTM, ANQGSEA. The CDR3 is made up of 12 amino acids. The CDR3 loop is CSAFGSVAGYTF. The CDR3 DNA reads as TGCAGCGCATTCGGCAGCGTTGCTGGCTACACCTTC.

The chain carries TRBV6-5 and TRBJ1-6; TRBD1 matches 7 bases. CDR1 is MNHEY and CDR2 is SVGAGI in the germline V gene. This CDR3 is built from 15 residues. V trimming: 5 bases; J trimming: 8 bases; junction bases outside the gene matches: 9. CDR3 sequence (DNA): TGTGCCAGCAGTCGAGGGACAGTTACCTATTCACCCCTCCACTTT. Translated, it gives CASSRGTVTYSPLHF.

The CDR3 sequence is CASSLDRSYEQYF. The CDR3 DNA sequence: TGTGCCAGCAGTTTAGATAGATCCTACGAGCAGTACTTC. The chain uses TRBV27 and TRBJ2-7; D unclear. Germline-derived CDR1 and CDR2 are MNHEY and SMNVEV (reference sequence). The CDR3 totals 13 residues. Trimming shortened V by 2 bases and J by 1 base, and 6 bases separated the two germline ends.